The clone carrying this T cell receptor (beta chain) was seen at least ten times. Its antigen is not known. This CDR3 spans 14 amino acids. V lost 3 bases and J 9 bases, leaving 15 bases between the germline ends. CDR1 and CDR2 (germline): SGHNT, YENEEA. The 5'RACE template-switching step produced TCR cDNA and added a universal primer site and UMIs. TCRdb re-called the 5' RACE reads with MiXCR, one entry per CDR3 protein. Of about 30,000 distinct CDR3 sequences detected, about 4.7% appear once; the ten largest clones hold about 41%. This sample was taken from a study of T cells after yellow fever vaccination. Study-wide findings and caveats: It was the secondary response that reached its peak faster, day 5 versus 15, but it was weaker.

The chain combines TRBV11-3 with TRBJ2-1; D not resolved. The sample in question was CD8+ T cells sorted from PBMCs, obtained 10 days after the yellow fever booster vaccination. The receptor's source is a man aged 30 to 45 who received the YFV17D yellow fever vaccine. CDR3 protein: CASSFSPSGGEQFF. CDR3 DNA sequence: TGTGCCAGCAGCTTTAGCCCCTCGGGTGGTGAGCAGTTCTTC.